The 3 T cell receptor beta chains reported below all come from one sample, sequenced in a study of T cells after yellow fever vaccination. Using its own MiXCR run on the 5' RACE reads, TCRdb lists one record per CDR3 protein. The sample consists of around 330,000 distinct CDR3 sequences, approximately 3.9% of them appearing once. Sequencing used PBMCs, obtained on the day of the yellow fever booster vaccination. The receptors derive from a man between 18 and 29 years old who received the YFV17D yellow fever vaccine.

Many counts were recorded for this clonotype. This chain links TRBV7-2 with TRBJ1-4, with D possibly matching TRBD1 (5 bases). The CDR3 is 15 amino acids. Germline assignment: CDR1 SGHTA and CDR2 FQGNSA. V lost 5 bases and J 8 bases, leaving 18 bases between the germline ends. Written as DNA, the CDR3 is TGTGCCAGCAGCCCCTCACAGGCTCGGGGGGAAAAACTGTTTTTT. Protein: CASSPSQARGEKLFF.

The CDR3, as DNA: TGTGCCGGTAGGGTTGCCGGGGAGCTGTTTTTT. This codes for CAGRVAGELFF. The rearrangement joins TRBV11-2 to TRBJ2-2, with D unresolved. This CDR3 is built from 11 residues. The germline V and J ends were trimmed by 11 bases and 6 bases, with 10 bases remaining between them. Germline lookup yields CDR1 SGHAT and CDR2 FQNNGV.

There are a few counts of this clonotype. The chain couples TRBV27 to TRBJ2-7; the match to TRBD2 covers 9 bases. The ends lost 3 bases at V and 7 bases at J; junction bases unmatched: 10. Germline V gives CDR1 MNHEY, CDR2 SMNVEV (reference sequence). This CDR3 is 15 amino acids long. The CDR3 sequence is CASSFNRRGGNEQYF. The CDR3 DNA is TGTGCCAGCAGTTTTAATCGGCGGGGGGGCAATGAGCAGTACTTC.